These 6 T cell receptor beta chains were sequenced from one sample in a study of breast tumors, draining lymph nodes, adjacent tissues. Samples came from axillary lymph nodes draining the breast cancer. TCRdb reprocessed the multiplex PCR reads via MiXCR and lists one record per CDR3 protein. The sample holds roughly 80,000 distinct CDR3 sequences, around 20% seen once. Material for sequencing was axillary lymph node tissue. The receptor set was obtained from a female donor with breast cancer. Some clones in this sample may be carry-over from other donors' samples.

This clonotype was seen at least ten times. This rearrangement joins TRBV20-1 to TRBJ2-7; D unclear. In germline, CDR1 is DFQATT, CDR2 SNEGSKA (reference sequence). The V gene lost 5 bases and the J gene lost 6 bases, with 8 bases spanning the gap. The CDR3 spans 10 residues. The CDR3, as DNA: TGCAGTGCTTCAATACGCGAGCAGTACTTC. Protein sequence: CSASIREQYF.

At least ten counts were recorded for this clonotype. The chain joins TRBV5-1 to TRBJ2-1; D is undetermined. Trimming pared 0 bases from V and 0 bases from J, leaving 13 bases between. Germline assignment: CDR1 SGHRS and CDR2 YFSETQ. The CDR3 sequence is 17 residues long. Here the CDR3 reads CASSLAVRLSSYNEQFF. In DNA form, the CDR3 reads TGCGCCAGCAGCTTGGCGGTGCGGCTTAGCTCCTACAATGAGCAGTTCTTC.

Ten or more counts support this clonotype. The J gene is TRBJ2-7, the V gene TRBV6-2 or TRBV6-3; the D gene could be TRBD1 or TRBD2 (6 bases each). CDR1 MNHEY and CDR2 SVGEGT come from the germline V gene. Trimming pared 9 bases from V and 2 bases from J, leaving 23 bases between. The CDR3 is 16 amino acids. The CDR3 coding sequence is TGTGCCAGTTCCTCAAGGGGGGACTCAAACCCCTACGAGCAGTACTTC. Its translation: CASSSRGDSNPYEQYF.

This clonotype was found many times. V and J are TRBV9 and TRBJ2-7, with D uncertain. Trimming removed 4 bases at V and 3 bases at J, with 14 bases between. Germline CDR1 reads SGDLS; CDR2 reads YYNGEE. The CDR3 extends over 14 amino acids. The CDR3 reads CASSPPGPIYEQYF. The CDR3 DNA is TGTGCCAGCAGCCCCCCCGGGCCGATCTACGAGCAGTACTTC.

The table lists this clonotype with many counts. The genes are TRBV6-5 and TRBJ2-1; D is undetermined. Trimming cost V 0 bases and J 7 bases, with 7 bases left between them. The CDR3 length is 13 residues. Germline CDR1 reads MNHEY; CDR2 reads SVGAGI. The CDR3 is CASSYSVRNEQFF. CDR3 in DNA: TGTGCCAGCAGTTACTCAGTCAGAAATGAGCAGTTCTTC.

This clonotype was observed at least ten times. In nucleotides, the CDR3 is TGTGCCAGCAGTCAACTCGGTGAGCAGTTCTTC. Translated, it gives CASSQLGEQFF. V is TRBV27 and J is TRBJ2-1, with unresolved D. V was shortened by 5 bases and J by 9 bases, with 8 bases between the two germline ends. CDR3 length equals 11 residues. In germline, CDR1 is MNHEY, CDR2 SMNVEV (reference sequence).